Following are 29 T cell receptor beta chains from one sample sequenced in a study of OX40 agonist ivuxolimab in advanced cancers. Library construction relied on the immunoSEQ multiplex PCR assay. TCRdb holds this immuneACCESS table with in-frame rearrangements only. Some clones are missing; in checked studies, unresolved V genes explain under half, and the rest has no known cause. The sample has around 60,000 clones on record, 80% to 95% of them singletons. The ten largest clones add up to just under 25% of the sample. Sample: CD4+ or CD8+ T cells sorted from blood, taken in a trial of the OX40 agonist ivuxolimab. The receptors shown here come from an adult with an advanced solid tumor such as melanoma, head and neck, liver or kidney cancer.

The V gene is TRBV2, the J gene TRBJ1-1; D is unclear. Trimming shortened V by 2 bases and J by 11 bases, and 9 bases separated the two germline ends. This CDR3 is built from 11 residues. Per germline, CDR1 SNHLY and CDR2 FYNNEI. The CDR3 loop is CASSESGKAFF. The CDR3 DNA reads TGTGCCAGCAGTGAATCTGGTAAGGCTTTCTTT.

The rearrangement links TRBV30 to TRBJ1-2, with TRBD1 identical over 8 bases. The CDR3 loop spans 15 amino acids. V was clipped by 3 bases and J by 4 bases; unmatched bases: 10. CDR1 is GTSNPN, CDR2 SVGIG, per germline (reference sequence). The CDR3 DNA sequence: TGTGCCTGGAGGGGGGACAGGCCACTTTCCTATGGCTACACCTTC. This encodes CAWRGDRPLSYGYTF.

V gene TRBV27 combines with J gene TRBJ2-1; D is possibly TRBD1 (6 bases). The CDR3 spans 15 residues. The ends were cut back, 5 bases at V and 11 bases at J, with 22 bases in the middle. CDR1 and CDR2 (germline): MNHEY, SMNVEV (reference sequence). DNA for the CDR3: TGTGCCAGCAGTGACATCGACAGGACGAGGGACCAGCAGTTCTTC. It yields the protein CASSDIDRTRDQQFF.

V usage is TRBV7-9 and J usage is TRBJ2-2; 12 nucleotides agree with TRBD2. The CDR3 extends over 17 amino acids. J gave up 6 bases and V 5 bases, and 10 bases lay outside the gene matches. Germline V gives CDR1 SEHNR, CDR2 FQNEAQ (reference sequence). CDR3 sequence reads: CASSHTRTSGTAGELFF. The CDR3 DNA is TGTGCCAGCAGCCATACGCGGACTAGCGGGACGGCCGGGGAGCTGTTTTTT.

The chain joins TRBV28 to TRBJ2-7, with D possibly TRBD1 on 6 matching bases. Germline CDR1 and CDR2: MDHEN and SYDVKM. V was cut by 3 bases and J by 4 bases, with 16 bases left in between. The CDR3 length is 15 residues. CDR3 protein: CASSFTGIHSYEQYF. The CDR3 bases are TGTGCCAGCAGTTTCACAGGGATACACAGTTACGAGCAGTACTTC.

Here the CDR3 DNA reads TGCGCCAGCAGCCAGAACGCAGAAAATCAGCCCCAGCATTTT. Translation gives CASSQNAENQPQHF. V usage is TRBV4-1 and J usage is TRBJ1-5; D gene uncertain. The CDR3 is made up of 14 amino acids. The V gene's germline CDR1 is MGHRA and CDR2 YSYEKL. V was cut by 3 bases and J by 4 bases, with 10 bases left in between.

The chain joins TRBV28 to TRBJ2-5; D might be TRBD1 (5 bases). Looked up from germline, CDR1 is MDHEN and CDR2 is SYDVKM. This CDR3 region has 13 residues. Trimming took 2 bases from V and 5 from J, leaving 9 bases between them. This chain's CDR3 is CASSLIGAETQYF. CDR3 DNA sequence: TGTGCCAGCAGTTTAATAGGGGCGGAGACCCAGTACTTC.

The CDR3 DNA follows: TGTGCCAGCAGTTTCCAGGGTAGTGGCTACACCTTC. It is translated as CASSFQGSGYTF. The rearrangement links TRBV27 to TRBJ1-2; D possibly corresponds to TRBD1 (5 bases). Between the trimmed V and J ends, which lost 3 bases and 7 bases, there was a span of 9 bases. CDR1 and CDR2 from the germline V gene are MNHEY and SMNVEV (reference sequence). The CDR3 spans 12 residues.

The chain recombines TRBV4-2 with TRBJ2-7; TRBD1 matches at 9 bases. After removal of 0 bases from V and 5 bases from J, the junction contained 5 bases not matched to a gene. Germline loops: CDR1 LGHNA, CDR2 YNFKEQ. The CDR3 consists of 15 residues. CDR3 sequence (DNA): TGTGCCAGCAGCCAAGATCGGGGACAGGGAGACGAGCAGTACTTC. Amino acid sequence: CASSQDRGQGDEQYF.

The chain joins TRBV6-6 to TRBJ2-3; 7 positions match TRBD2. After removal of 7 bases from V and 5 bases from J, the junction contained 15 bases not matched to a gene. The germline V gene has CDR1 MNHNY and CDR2 SVGAGI (reference sequence). There are 16 residues in the CDR3. Here the CDR3 reads CASIFRGERGIDTQYF. The CDR3 DNA sequence: TGTGCCAGCATCTTTCGTGGCGAGCGGGGTATAGATACGCAGTATTTT.

In its sample, this clone was seen once. The gene calls are TRBV15 and TRBJ1-4; D perhaps matches TRBD1 (5 bases). The CDR3 is made up of 16 amino acids. V was clipped by 0 bases and J by 8 bases, with 16 bases between them. CDR1 and CDR2 from the germline V gene are LNHNV and YYDKDF (reference sequence). DNA of the CDR3: TGTGCCACCAGCAGAGATCAGGGCAGGGTGGACGAAAAACTGTTTTTT. Amino acid sequence: CATSRDQGRVDEKLFF.

This clone was picked up one time. The rearrangement joins TRBV28 to TRBJ2-7; TRBD2 matches 13 bases. The CDR3 covers 15 residues. Germline CDR1 MDHEN, CDR2 SYDVKM. The trim removed 5 bases at V and 3 bases at J, leaving 4 bases unmatched. For the CDR3, the DNA is TGTGCCAGCAGTCTCCGACTAGCGGGAGGCTACGAGCAGTACTTC. This encodes CASSLRLAGGYEQYF.

The gene calls are TRBV2 and TRBJ2-4, with 10 bases that match TRBD1. J gave up 3 bases and V 11 bases, and 19 bases lay outside the gene matches. The CDR3 contains 18 residues. Germline V gene sequence: CDR1 SNHLY, CDR2 FYNNEI. CDR3 region: CAGRDGQGDKWNKNIQYF. For the CDR3, the DNA is TGTGCCGGAAGGGACGGACAGGGGGACAAATGGAACAAAAACATTCAGTACTTC.

This chain uses TRBV6-5 with TRBJ2-5; maybe TRBD2 (6 bases). The V gene's germline CDR1 is MNHEY and CDR2 SVGAGI. Trimming stripped 7 bases from V and 5 bases from J, with 14 bases between. The CDR3 is 13 residues long. DNA for the CDR3: TGTGCCAGCACCCCTGGGGGGATGGAGACCCAGTACTTC. Encoded protein: CASTPGGMETQYF.

The chain couples TRBV7-8 to TRBJ2-7; D assignment may be TRBD1 or TRBD2 (6 bases each). This CDR3 has 15 amino acids. Trimming cost V 2 bases and J 3 bases, with 14 bases left between them. Germline loops: CDR1 SGHVS, CDR2 FQNEAQ. The CDR3 here is CASSLTGAGYYEQYF. The DNA of the CDR3 is TGTGCCAGCAGCTTAACGGGGGCCGGATACTACGAGCAGTACTTC. Drawing the rest from reference TRBV7-8 and TRBJ2-7, the complete variable domain is GAGVSQSPRYKVAKRGQDVALRCDPISGHVSLFWYQQALGQGPEFLTYFQNEAQLDKSGLPSDRFFAERPEGSVSTLKIQRTQQEDSAVYLCASSLTGAGYYEQYFGPGTRLTVT.

V gene TRBV2 combines with J gene TRBJ1-6; 8 bases agree with TRBD1. Germline CDR1 reads SNHLY; CDR2 reads FYNNEI. Losses at the gene ends were 4 bases for V and 6 bases for J; bases not matched to a gene: 2. CDR3 length equals 14 residues. The CDR3 DNA is TGTGCCAGCAGTGGGACAGGGCGTAATTCACCCCTCCACTTT. Its translation: CASSGTGRNSPLHF.

In its sample, this clone was seen once. V usage is TRBV7-8 and J usage is TRBJ1-6; D call uncertain. Trimming took 8 bases from V and 0 from J, leaving 5 bases between them. Germline V gene sequence: CDR1 SGHVS, CDR2 FQNEAQ. The CDR3 runs to 13 residues. In nucleotides, the CDR3 is TGTGCCAGCCTCGACTCCTATAATTCACCCCTCCACTTT. Translated: CASLDSYNSPLHF.

The rearrangement uses TRBV6-5 and TRBJ2-7; 10 positions agree with TRBD1. The CDR3 covers 13 residues. The germline V gene encodes CDR1 MNHEY and CDR2 SVGAGI. With V trimmed by 5 bases and J by 6 bases, 4 bases remained unmatched. The CDR3, as DNA: TGTGCCAGCAGTACCCGGGACAGGGGCGAGCAGTACTTC. This codes for CASSTRDRGEQYF.

The count of this clone is one. The J gene is TRBJ2-7, the V gene TRBV7-9; the D gene is possibly TRBD1 (6 bases). CDR1 is SEHNR and CDR2 is FQNEAQ in the germline V gene (reference sequence). The length of the CDR3 is 11 residues. V shed 7 bases and J shed 6 bases, with 10 bases lying between them. The CDR3 bases are TGTGCCAGCACCCAGGGGACCGAGCAGTACTTC. The encoded protein is CASTQGTEQYF.

The chain couples TRBV5-1 to TRBJ2-1; 8 bases are a match to TRBD2. After removal of 3 bases from V and 2 bases from J, the junction contained 4 bases not matched to a gene. The CDR3 runs to 15 residues. CDR1 and CDR2 from the germline V gene are SGHRS and YFSETQ. The DNA of the CDR3 is TGCGCCAGCAGCTCCGAGCGGGAGCCCTACAATGAGCAGTTCTTC. Amino acids: CASSSEREPYNEQFF.

The chain joins TRBV6-1 to TRBJ2-7; 12 bases fit TRBD1. The CDR3 sequence is 18 residues long. The ends lost 4 bases at V and 4 bases at J; junction bases unmatched: 14. Germline V gene lookup returns CDR1 MNHNS and CDR2 SASEGT. CDR3 bases: TGTGCCAGCAGTGCCCGACCGATCGGGACAGGGGGCGTATACGAGCAGTACTTC. It specifies CASSARPIGTGGVYEQYF.

The chain uses TRBV2 and TRBJ2-2; D is undetermined. V lost 8 bases, J lost 1 base, and 2 bases lay in between. The germline V gene has CDR1 SNHLY and CDR2 FYNNEI. The CDR3 is 11 amino acids. The CDR3 sequence is CASLNTGELFF. In nucleotides, the CDR3 is TGTGCCAGCCTGAACACCGGGGAGCTGTTTTTT.

The chain carries TRBV19 and TRBJ2-5; the D is unclear. Germline lookup yields CDR1 LNHDA and CDR2 SQIVND (reference sequence). This CDR3 comprises 13 residues. Trimming left V 3 bases short and J 2 bases short, with 7 bases between. CDR3 DNA sequence: TGTGCCAGTAGTATCTGGGTTCAAGAGACCCAGTACTTC. Translated, it gives CASSIWVQETQYF.

The rearrangement links TRBV19 to TRBJ2-7; D tentatively fits TRBD1 or TRBD2 (6 bases each). V shed 8 bases and J shed 3 bases, with 17 bases lying between them. Germline loops: CDR1 LNHDA, CDR2 SQIVND (reference sequence). This CDR3 contains 14 residues. The CDR3 nucleotides are TGTGCCAGTGCACCGGGACACGGGAGCTACGAGCAGTACTTC. It is translated as CASAPGHGSYEQYF.

The genes are TRBV6-5 and TRBJ2-7; TRBD2 agrees at 8 bases. Trimming removed 4 bases from V and 3 bases from J; junction bases left unmatched: 5. The length of the CDR3 is 14 residues. Germline lookup yields CDR1 MNHEY and CDR2 SVGAGI. Here the CDR3 reads CASSFDSGNYEQYF. The CDR3 coding sequence is TGTGCCAGCAGTTTTGATAGCGGGAACTACGAGCAGTACTTC.

The rearrangement joins TRBV6-4 to TRBJ2-3; D is possibly TRBD2 (5 bases). This CDR3 is 14 amino acids long. The V gene lost 3 bases and the J gene lost 5 bases, with 12 bases spanning the gap. CDR1 and CDR2 from the germline V gene are MRHNA and SNTAGT. For the CDR3, the DNA is TGTGCCAGCAGTGAATTCAGTGGAGGAGATACGCAGTATTTT. Amino acids: CASSEFSGGDTQYF.

The chain links TRBV9 to TRBJ2-2, with a possible D match to TRBD2 (6 bases). This CDR3 contains 13 residues. The V gene's germline CDR1 is SGDLS and CDR2 YYNGEE. The ends were cut back, 4 bases at V and 6 bases at J, with 10 bases in the middle. CDR3 coding DNA: TGTGCCAGCAGCATTCGGGGGTCCGGGGAGCTGTTTTTT. Its protein is CASSIRGSGELFF.

The V and J genes are TRBV27 and TRBJ2-7, with 11 positions matching TRBD2. Germline V gene lookup returns CDR1 MNHEY and CDR2 SMNVEV (reference sequence). Trimming took 6 bases from V and 1 from J; bases not matched to a gene: 8. CDR3 size: 16 residues. The CDR3 sequence: CASRKTGTSGSYEQYF. The CDR3 DNA sequence: TGTGCCAGCAGAAAGACCGGGACTAGCGGATCCTACGAGCAGTACTTC.

The chain links TRBV4-3 to TRBJ2-2; 11 nucleotides align to TRBD1. Germline-derived CDR1 and CDR2 are LGHNA and YSLEER. CDR3 length: 20 amino acids. V lost 4 bases to trimming and J lost 5 bases; unmatched junction nucleotides: 18. Here the CDR3 DNA reads TGCGCCAGCAGCCGGGTAAGGACAGGGGGCCCCCGATTGGGGACCGGGGAGCTGTTTTTT. This translates into CASSRVRTGGPRLGTGELFF.